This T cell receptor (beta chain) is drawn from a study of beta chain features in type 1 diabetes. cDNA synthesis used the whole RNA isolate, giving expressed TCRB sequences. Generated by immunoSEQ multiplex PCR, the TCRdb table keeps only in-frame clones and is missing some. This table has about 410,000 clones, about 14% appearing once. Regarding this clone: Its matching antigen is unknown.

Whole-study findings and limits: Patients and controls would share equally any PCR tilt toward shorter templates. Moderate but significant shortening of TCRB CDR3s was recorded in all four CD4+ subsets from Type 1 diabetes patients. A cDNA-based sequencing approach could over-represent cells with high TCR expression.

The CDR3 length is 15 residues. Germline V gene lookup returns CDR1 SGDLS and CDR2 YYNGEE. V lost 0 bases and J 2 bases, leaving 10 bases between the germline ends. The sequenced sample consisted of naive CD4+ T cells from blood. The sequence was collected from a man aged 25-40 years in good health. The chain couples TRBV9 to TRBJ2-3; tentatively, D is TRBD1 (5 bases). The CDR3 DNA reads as TGTGCCAGCAGCGTAGAAGGGGTTCACACAGATACGCAGTATTTT. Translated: CASSVEGVHTDTQYF.